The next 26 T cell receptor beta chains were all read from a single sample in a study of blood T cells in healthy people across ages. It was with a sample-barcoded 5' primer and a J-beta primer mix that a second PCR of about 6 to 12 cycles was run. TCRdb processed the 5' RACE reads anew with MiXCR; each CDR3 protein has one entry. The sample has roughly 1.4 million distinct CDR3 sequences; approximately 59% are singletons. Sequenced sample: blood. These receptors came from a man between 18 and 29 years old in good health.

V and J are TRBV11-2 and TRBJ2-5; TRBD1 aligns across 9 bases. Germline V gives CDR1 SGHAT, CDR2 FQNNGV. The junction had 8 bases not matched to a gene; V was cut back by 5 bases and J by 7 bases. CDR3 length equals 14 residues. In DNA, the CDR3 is TGTGCCAGCAGCCAAACAGGGGGCTCGGTGACCCAGTACTTC. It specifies CASSQTGGSVTQYF.

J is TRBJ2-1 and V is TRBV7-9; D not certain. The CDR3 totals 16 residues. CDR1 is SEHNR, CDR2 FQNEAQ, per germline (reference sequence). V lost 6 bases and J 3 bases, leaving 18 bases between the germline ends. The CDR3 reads CASSLLSRADYNEQFF. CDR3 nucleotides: TGTGCCAGCAGTTTGTTGTCACGGGCGGACTACAATGAGCAGTTCTTC.

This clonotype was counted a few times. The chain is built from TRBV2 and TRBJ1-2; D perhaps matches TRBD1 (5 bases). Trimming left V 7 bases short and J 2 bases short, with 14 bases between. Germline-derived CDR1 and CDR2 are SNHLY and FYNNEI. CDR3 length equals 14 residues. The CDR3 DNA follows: TGTGCCAGCACTCGCGGACACGCGAACTATGGCTACACCTTC. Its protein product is CASTRGHANYGYTF. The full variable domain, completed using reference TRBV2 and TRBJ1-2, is EPEVTQTPSHQVTQMGQEVILRCVPISNHLYFYWYRQILGQKVEFLVSFYNNEISEKSEIFDDQFSVERPDGSNFTLKIRSTKLEDSAMYFCASTRGHANYGYTFGSGTRLTVV.

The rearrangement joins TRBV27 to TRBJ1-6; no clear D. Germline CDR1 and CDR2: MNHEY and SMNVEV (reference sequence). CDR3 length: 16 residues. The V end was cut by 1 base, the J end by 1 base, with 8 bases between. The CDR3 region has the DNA TGTGCCAGCAGTTTATATGGGGAATCCTATAATTCACCCCTCCACTTT. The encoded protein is CASSLYGESYNSPLHF.

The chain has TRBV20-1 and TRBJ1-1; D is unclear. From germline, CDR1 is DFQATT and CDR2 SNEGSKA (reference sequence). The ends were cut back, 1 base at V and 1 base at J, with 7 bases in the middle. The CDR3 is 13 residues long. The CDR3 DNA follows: TGCAGTGCTAGAGGACGAGGGAACACTGAAGCTTTCTTT. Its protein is CSARGRGNTEAFF.

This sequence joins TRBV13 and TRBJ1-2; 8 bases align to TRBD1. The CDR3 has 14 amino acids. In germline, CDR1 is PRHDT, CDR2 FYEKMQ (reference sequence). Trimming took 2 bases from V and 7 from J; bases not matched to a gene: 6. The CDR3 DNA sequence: TGTGCCAGCAGCTTAACGGACAGGGAGGGTGGCTACACCTTC. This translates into CASSLTDREGGYTF.

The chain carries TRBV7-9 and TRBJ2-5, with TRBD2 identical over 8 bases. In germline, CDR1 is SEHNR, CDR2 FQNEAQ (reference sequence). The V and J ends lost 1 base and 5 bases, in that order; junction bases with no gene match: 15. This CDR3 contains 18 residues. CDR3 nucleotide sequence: TGTGCCAGCAGCTTAGGAGCGGGAGAGGACGGCCGGGAGGAGACCCAGTACTTC. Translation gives CASSLGAGEDGREETQYF.

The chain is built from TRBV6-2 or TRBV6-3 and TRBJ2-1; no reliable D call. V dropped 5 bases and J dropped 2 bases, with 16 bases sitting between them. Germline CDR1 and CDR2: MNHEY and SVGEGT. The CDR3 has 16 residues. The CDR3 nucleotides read TGTGCCAGCAGTGATCTTACACCCCTACCCTACAATGAGCAGTTCTTC. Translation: CASSDLTPLPYNEQFF.

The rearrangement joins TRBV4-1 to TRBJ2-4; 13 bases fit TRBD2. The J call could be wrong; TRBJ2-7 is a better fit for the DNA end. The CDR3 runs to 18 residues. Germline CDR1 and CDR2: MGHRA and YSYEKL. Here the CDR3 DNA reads TGCGCCAGCAGCCAAGAACCCGGACTAGCGGGAGAGTACTACGAGCAGTACTTC. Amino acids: CASSQEPGLAGEYYEQYF.

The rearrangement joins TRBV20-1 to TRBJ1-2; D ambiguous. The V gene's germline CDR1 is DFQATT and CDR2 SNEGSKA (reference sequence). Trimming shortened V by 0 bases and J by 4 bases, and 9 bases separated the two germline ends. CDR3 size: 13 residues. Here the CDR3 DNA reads TGCAGTGCTAGAGAAACATCTATCTATGGCTACACCTTC. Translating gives CSARETSIYGYTF.

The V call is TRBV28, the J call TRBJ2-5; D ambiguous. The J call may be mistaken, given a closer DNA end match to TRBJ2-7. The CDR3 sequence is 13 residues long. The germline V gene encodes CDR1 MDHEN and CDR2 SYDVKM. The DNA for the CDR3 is TGTGCCAGCAGTTTTCTTGAAACGCACGAGCAGTACTTC. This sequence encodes CASSFLETHEQYF.

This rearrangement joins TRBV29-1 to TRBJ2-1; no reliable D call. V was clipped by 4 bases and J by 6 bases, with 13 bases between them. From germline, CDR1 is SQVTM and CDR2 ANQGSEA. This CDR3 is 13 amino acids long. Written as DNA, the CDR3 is TGCAGCGTTGTGGTAGGGAACCGCAATGAGCAGTTCTTC. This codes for CSVVVGNRNEQFF.

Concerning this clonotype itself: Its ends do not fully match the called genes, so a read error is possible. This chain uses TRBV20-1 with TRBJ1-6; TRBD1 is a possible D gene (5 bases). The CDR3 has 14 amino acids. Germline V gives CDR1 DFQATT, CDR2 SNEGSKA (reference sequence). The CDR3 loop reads CSASRDPHNSPPHF. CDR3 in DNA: TGCAGTGCTAGCCGGGACCCTCATAATTCCCCCCCCCACTTT.

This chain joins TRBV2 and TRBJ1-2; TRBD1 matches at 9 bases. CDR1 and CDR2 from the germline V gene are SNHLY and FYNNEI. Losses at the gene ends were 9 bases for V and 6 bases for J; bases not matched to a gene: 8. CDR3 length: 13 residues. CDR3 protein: CARETGGGDGYTF. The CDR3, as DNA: TGTGCCAGAGAAACAGGGGGCGGTGATGGCTACACCTTC.

CDR3 DNA sequence: TGTGCCAGCAGTACATATCGGACAGGGTACAATGAGCAGTTCTTC. This gives the protein CASSTYRTGYNEQFF. The V call is TRBV25-1, the J call TRBJ2-1, with 8 positions matching TRBD1. The CDR3 is 15 amino acids. Germline V gene data show CDR1 as MGHDK and CDR2 as SYGVNS. With 5 bases clipped from V and 4 bases from J, the junction kept 7 bases outside the gene matches.

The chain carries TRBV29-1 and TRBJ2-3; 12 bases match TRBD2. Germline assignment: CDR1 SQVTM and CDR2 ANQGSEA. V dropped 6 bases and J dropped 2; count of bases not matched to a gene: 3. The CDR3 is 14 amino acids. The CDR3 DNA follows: TGCAGCGTCGGACTAGCGGGAAACACAGATACGCAGTATTTT. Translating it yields CSVGLAGNTDTQYF.

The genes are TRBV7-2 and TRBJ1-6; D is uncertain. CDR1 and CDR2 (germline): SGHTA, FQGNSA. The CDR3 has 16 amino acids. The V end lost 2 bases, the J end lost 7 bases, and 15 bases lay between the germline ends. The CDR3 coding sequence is TGTGCCAGCAGCTTATTTCTTGGGAGAATAAATTCACCCCTCCACTTT. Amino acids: CASSLFLGRINSPLHF.

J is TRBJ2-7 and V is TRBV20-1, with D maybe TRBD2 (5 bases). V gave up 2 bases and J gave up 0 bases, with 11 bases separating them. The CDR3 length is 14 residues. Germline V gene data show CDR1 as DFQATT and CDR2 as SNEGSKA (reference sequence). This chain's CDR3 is CSARTGLYSYEQYF. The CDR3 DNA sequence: TGCAGTGCTAGAACGGGATTGTACTCCTACGAGCAGTACTTC.

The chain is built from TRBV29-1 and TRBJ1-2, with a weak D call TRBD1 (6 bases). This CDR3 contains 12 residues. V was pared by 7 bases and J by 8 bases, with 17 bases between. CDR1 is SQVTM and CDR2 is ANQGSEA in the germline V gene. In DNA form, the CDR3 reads TGCAGCGCATCCCAACAGGGTTGGGGCTACACCTTC. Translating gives CSASQQGWGYTF.

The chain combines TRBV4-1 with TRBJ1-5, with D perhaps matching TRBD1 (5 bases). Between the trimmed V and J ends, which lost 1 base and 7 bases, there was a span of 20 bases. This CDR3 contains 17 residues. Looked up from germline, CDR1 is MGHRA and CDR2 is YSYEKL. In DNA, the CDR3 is TGCGCCAGCAGCCAAGTGCCAAGGGGAGCTTCTGGCCAGCCCCAGCATTTT. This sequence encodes CASSQVPRGASGQPQHF.

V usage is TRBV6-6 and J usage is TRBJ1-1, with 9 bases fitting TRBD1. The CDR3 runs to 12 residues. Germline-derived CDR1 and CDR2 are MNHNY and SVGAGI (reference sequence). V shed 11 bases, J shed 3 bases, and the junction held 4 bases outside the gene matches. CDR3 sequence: CAGRTGDTEAFF. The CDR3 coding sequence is TGTGCCGGTAGGACAGGGGACACTGAAGCTTTCTTT.

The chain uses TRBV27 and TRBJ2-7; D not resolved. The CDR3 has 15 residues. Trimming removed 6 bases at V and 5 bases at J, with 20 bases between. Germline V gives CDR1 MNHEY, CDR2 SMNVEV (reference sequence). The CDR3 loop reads CASSLVGYRADEQYF. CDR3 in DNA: TGTGCCAGCAGCCTCGTGGGTTACCGGGCCGACGAGCAGTACTTC.

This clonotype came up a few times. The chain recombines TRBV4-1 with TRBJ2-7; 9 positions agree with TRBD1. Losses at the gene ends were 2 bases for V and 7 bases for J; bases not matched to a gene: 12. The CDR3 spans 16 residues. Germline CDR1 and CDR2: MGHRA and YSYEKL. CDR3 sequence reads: CASSQTGGEFVGEQYF. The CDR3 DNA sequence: TGCGCCAGCAGCCAAACAGGGGGCGAGTTTGTTGGGGAGCAGTACTTC.

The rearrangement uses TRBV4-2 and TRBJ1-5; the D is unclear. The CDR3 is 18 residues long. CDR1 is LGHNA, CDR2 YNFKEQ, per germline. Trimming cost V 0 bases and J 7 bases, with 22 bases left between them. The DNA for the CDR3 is TGTGCCAGCAGCCAAGAGGAAGTCGGTGGGTCGGGAGGCCAGCCCCAGCATTTT. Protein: CASSQEEVGGSGGQPQHF.

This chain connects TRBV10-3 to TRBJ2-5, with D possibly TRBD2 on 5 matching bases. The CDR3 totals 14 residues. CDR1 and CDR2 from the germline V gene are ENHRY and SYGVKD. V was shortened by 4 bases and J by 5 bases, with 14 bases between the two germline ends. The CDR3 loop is CAISGGEGLETQYF. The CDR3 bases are TGTGCCATCAGTGGGGGAGAAGGGCTCGAGACCCAGTACTTC.

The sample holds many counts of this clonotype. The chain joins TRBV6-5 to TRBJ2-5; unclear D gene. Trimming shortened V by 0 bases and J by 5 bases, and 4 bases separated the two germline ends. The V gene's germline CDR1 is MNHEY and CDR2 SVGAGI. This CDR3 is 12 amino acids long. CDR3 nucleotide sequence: TGTGCCAGCAGTTACTCGAAGGAGACCCAGTACTTC. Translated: CASSYSKETQYF.